A selection of T cell receptor beta chains follows, all from one sample in a study of T-cell reconstitution after alpha-beta-depleted transplantation in children. MiXCR was run by TCRdb on the PCR reads, yielding one entry per CDR3 protein. The sample has approximately 650,000 distinct CDR3 sequences; about an eighth are singletons. The sample consisted of PBMCs, taken before TCRalphabeta/CD19-depleted stem cell transplant. The receptors here all came from a girl aged 2 to 9 with congenital amegakaryocytic thrombocytopenia, due to receive a stem cell transplant. CDR3s include the opening cysteine and the closing phenylalanine or tryptophan. Each record gives: J gene, V gene, CDR3 protein.

j_call: TRBJ2-2; v_call: TRBV20-1; cdr3_aa: CSARDLAGMSTGELFF
j_call: TRBJ2-7; v_call: TRBV7-2; cdr3_aa: CASSLVTYEQYF
j_call: TRBJ2-1; v_call: TRBV20-1; cdr3_aa: CSAREGSGEQFF
j_call: TRBJ2-3; v_call: TRBV28; cdr3_aa: CASNNVGDLDYF
j_call: TRBJ2-7; v_call: TRBV29-1; cdr3_aa: CSVEDLGNEQYF
j_call: TRBJ1-1; v_call: TRBV20-1; cdr3_aa: CSAERGLGTEAFF
j_call: TRBJ2-7; v_call: TRBV29-1; cdr3_aa: CSVESPEDYSYEQYF
j_call: TRBJ2-2; v_call: TRBV7-7; cdr3_aa: CASSFEVNTGELFF
j_call: TRBJ1-1; v_call: TRBV7-9; cdr3_aa: CASSSTRTGANTEALF
j_call: TRBJ1-4; v_call: TRBV20-1; cdr3_aa: CSASKSDGEKLFF
j_call: TRBJ2-1; v_call: TRBV5-1; cdr3_aa: CASSLTQGQQFF
j_call: TRBJ2-3; v_call: TRBV4-1; cdr3_aa: CASSQGPGITSTDTQYF
j_call: TRBJ2-1; v_call: TRBV7-9; cdr3_aa: CASSLGGIYNEQFF
j_call: TRBJ2-7; v_call: TRBV20-1; cdr3_aa: CSAGSTWDEQYF
j_call: TRBJ1-1; v_call: TRBV2; cdr3_aa: CAGTRENTEAFF
j_call: TRBJ2-1; v_call: TRBV12-5; cdr3_aa: CASGPPLTSFYEQFF
j_call: TRBJ2-3; v_call: TRBV28; cdr3_aa: CASSERVSSTDTQYF
j_call: TRBJ1-2; v_call: TRBV12-3/TRBV12-4; cdr3_aa: CASTPPNGEGYTF
j_call: TRBJ2-3; v_call: TRBV7-3; cdr3_aa: CASSLYPSDTQYF
j_call: TRBJ2-3; v_call: TRBV15; cdr3_aa: CATSREAGGPSVTDTQYF
j_call: TRBJ2-7; v_call: TRBV25-1; cdr3_aa: CASSARRGPYEQYF
j_call: TRBJ2-5; v_call: TRBV20-1; cdr3_aa: CSAPGWGGIQETQYF
j_call: TRBJ2-1; v_call: TRBV7-9; cdr3_aa: CASSLSLPGLAFEQFF
j_call: TRBJ2-1; v_call: TRBV29-1; cdr3_aa: CSVVGGGKSNQFF
j_call: TRBJ1-1; v_call: TRBV29-1; cdr3_aa: CSVEGPIVAFF
j_call: TRBJ2-7; v_call: TRBV28; cdr3_aa: CASSPPGFEQYF
j_call: TRBJ2-7; v_call: TRBV7-2; cdr3_aa: CASSLALEAYEQYF
j_call: TRBJ2-7; v_call: TRBV12-3/TRBV12-4; cdr3_aa: CASSLAGLAGPFSYEQYF